These 13 T cell receptor beta chains originate from one sample sequenced in a study of T cell repertoires in cytomegalovirus infection. TCRdb reprocessed the reads via MiXCR and lists one record per CDR3 protein. The sample shows 630,000 or so distinct CDR3 sequences, about 24% of them seen only once. Sequenced input: CD8+ T cells from PBMCs. These receptors all come from a human donor in good health (CMV status not recorded). Some clones in this sample may be carry-over from other donors' samples.

V is TRBV25-1 and J is TRBJ2-3, with 8 bases that match TRBD2. The V segment lost 2 bases and the J segment 5 bases; nucleotides outside the gene matches: 9. The CDR3 length is 16 residues. The germline V gene has CDR1 MGHDK and CDR2 SYGVNS. The CDR3: CASSEASGHLGDTQYF. The CDR3 DNA reads TGTGCCAGCAGTGAAGCTAGCGGGCATCTTGGAGATACGCAGTATTTT.

The J gene is TRBJ2-1, the V gene TRBV20-1, with a weak D call TRBD2 (5 bases). The CDR3 covers 13 residues. Per the germline V gene, CDR1 is DFQATT and CDR2 is SNEGSKA (reference sequence). V was pared by 3 bases and J by 3 bases, with 9 bases between. CDR3 coding DNA: TGCAGTGCTAGCGGGGTATTCTACAATGAGCAGTTCTTC. Its translation: CSASGVFYNEQFF.

The chain links TRBV7-6 to TRBJ2-7, with D perhaps given as TRBD1 or TRBD2 (5 bases each). Germline V gene sequence: CDR1 SGHVS, CDR2 FNYEAQ. This CDR3 is built from 14 residues. Trimming took off 1 base at V and 3 bases at J, with 10 bases between the two ends. The CDR3 loop is CASSLGGTNYEQYF. In nucleotides, the CDR3 is TGTGCCAGCAGCTTAGGGGGGACCAACTACGAGCAGTACTTC.

This clonotype showed up many times. This rearrangement joins TRBV7-2 to TRBJ2-7, with a possible D match to TRBD2 (7 bases). V gave up 6 bases and J gave up 4 bases, with 13 bases separating them. The CDR3 runs 13 residues. CDR1 and CDR2 (germline): SGHTA, FQGNSA. CDR3 residues: CASRLRGAYEQYF. As DNA, the CDR3 is TGTGCCAGCAGGTTACGGGGGGCTTACGAGCAGTACTTC.

This chain links TRBV28 with TRBJ2-1; D perhaps matches TRBD2 (5 bases). V was cut by 7 bases and J by 2 bases, with 15 bases left in between. The CDR3 consists of 15 residues. In germline, CDR1 is MDHEN, CDR2 SYDVKM. This chain's CDR3 is CASTNIRTPYNEQFF. CDR3 sequence (DNA): TGTGCCAGCACCAACATTCGGACTCCCTACAATGAGCAGTTCTTC.

This chain links TRBV24-1 with TRBJ2-2; D unclear. CDR3 length: 13 amino acids. Germline lookup yields CDR1 KGHDR and CDR2 SFDVKD. V was shortened by 2 bases and J by 6 bases, with 6 bases between the two germline ends. The CDR3 sequence: CATSDSYAGELFF. Here the CDR3 DNA reads TGTGCCACCAGTGATTCGTATGCCGGGGAGCTGTTTTTT.

The chain joins TRBV20-1 to TRBJ1-1; D is possibly TRBD1 (5 bases). The V and J ends lost 0 bases and 1 base respectively, with 12 bases between them. The CDR3 is made up of 15 amino acids. CDR1 and CDR2 (germline): DFQATT, SNEGSKA (reference sequence). The CDR3 region has the DNA TGCAGTGCTAGAGATCTCTTCAGGGAGAACACTGAAGCTTTCTTT. Residues: CSARDLFRENTEAFF.

This clonotype was seen ten or more times. This chain uses TRBV14 with TRBJ2-7; no clear D gene. The CDR3 contains 19 residues. V lost 0 bases to trimming and J lost 1 base, with 22 bases between them. Germline loops: CDR1 SGHDN, CDR2 FVKESK. The CDR3 loop reads CASSQDPRNTPFASYEQYV. The CDR3, as DNA: TGTGCCAGCAGCCAAGATCCCCGTAACACCCCTTTCGCTTCCTACGAGCAGTACGTC.

This clonotype was detected only once. This chain links TRBV5-4 with TRBJ2-3, with 8 nucleotides matching TRBD1. V was pared by 4 bases and J by 6 bases, with 13 bases of the junction left unmatched. The CDR3 is 16 amino acids. Germline CDR1 reads SGHNT; CDR2 reads YYREEE (reference sequence). CDR3 DNA sequence: TGTGCCAGCAGCAGAACCCCAGGGGGCGCAGGGGATACGCAGTATTTT. Translating it yields CASSRTPGGAGDTQYF.

This clonotype was counted ten times or more. This chain's CDR3 is CASSLLAGNQETQYF. The CDR3 nucleotides are TGTGCCAGCAGCTTATTAGCGGGGAACCAAGAGACCCAGTACTTC. V gene TRBV7-6 combines with J gene TRBJ2-5, with 8 bases matching TRBD2. The junction had 2 bases not matched to a gene; V was cut back by 2 bases and J by 0 bases. Germline CDR1 is SGHVS and CDR2 is FNYEAQ. There are 15 residues in the CDR3.

The chain carries TRBV28 and TRBJ2-3; D is possibly TRBD2 (5 bases). Trimming cost V 7 bases and J 0 bases, with 14 bases left between them. The CDR3 totals 15 residues. The germline V gene has CDR1 MDHEN and CDR2 SYDVKM. CDR3 amino acids: CASTQSSLSTDTQYF. In DNA form, the CDR3 reads TGTGCCAGCACCCAATCTAGCCTTAGCACAGATACGCAGTATTTT.

The chain is built from TRBV29-1 and TRBJ2-3; no firm D call. Germline CDR1 and CDR2: SQVTM and ANQGSEA. The CDR3 extends over 9 amino acids. CDR3 loop: CTDTDTQYF. The CDR3 DNA reads TGCACCGACACAGATACGCAGTATTTT.

Concerning this clonotype: A much more abundant neighbour one base away suggests this may be a read error. The gene calls are TRBV5-3 and TRBJ2-2; D remains unclear. TRBV5-3 is an ORF, with its function uncertain. This CDR3 has 11 residues. V gave up 9 bases and J gave up 5 bases, with 8 bases separating them. The CDR3, as DNA: TGTGCCAACATGGAGACCGGGGAGCTGTTTTTT. Translating gives CANMETGELFF.